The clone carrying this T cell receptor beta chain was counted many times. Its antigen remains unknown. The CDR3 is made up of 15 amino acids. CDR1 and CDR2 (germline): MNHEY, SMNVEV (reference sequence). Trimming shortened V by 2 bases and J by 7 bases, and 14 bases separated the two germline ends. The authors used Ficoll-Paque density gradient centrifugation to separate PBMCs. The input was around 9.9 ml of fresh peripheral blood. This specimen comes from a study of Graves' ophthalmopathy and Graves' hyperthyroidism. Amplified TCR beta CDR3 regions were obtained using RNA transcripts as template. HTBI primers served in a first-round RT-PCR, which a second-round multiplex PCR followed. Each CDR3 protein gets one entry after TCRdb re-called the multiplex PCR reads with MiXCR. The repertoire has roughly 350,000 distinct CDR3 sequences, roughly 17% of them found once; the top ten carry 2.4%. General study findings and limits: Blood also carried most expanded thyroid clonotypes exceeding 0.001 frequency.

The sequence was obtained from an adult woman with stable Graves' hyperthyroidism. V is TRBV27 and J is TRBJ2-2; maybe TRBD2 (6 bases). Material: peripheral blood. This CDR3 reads CASSLLGSFVGELFF. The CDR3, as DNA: TGTGCCAGCAGTTTACTCGGGAGCTTTGTCGGGGAGCTGTTTTTT.